This TCR beta chain was captured by sequencing in a study of cytomegalovirus exposure and HLA in healthy donors. Study-wide results and caveats: Most CMV-associated TCR beta chains were later found to appear HLA-restricted. Several V segments, TRBV6-2 and TRBV6-3 among them, could not be told apart and were dropped. In an earlier analysis, in roughly 600 donors, most V segments appeared productive either ~87% or ~30% of the time.

V gave up 6 bases and J gave up 5 bases, with 9 bases separating them. This CDR3 contains 12 residues. Germline V gene sequence: CDR1 LNHDA, CDR2 SQIVND (reference sequence). A few counts support this clone. The antigen is unknown. PCR primers comprised 60 Vbeta and 13 Jbeta primers. Original processing notes: About 12 million of 65 million to 95 million unique TCR beta chains were shared, per a later count. Generated by immunoSEQ multiplex PCR, the TCRdb table keeps only in-frame clones and is missing some. V, J and clone size derive from that table, while D and trimming were established from the DNA sequence. The repertoire holds about 120,000 clones, with more than 60% as singletons.

The chain uses TRBV19 and TRBJ2-3; D is uncertain. Material for sequencing was PBMCs. The clonotype was recovered from a man in his forties in good health and CMV-seropositive. The CDR3 sequence is CASSTVGDTQYF. CDR3 coding DNA: TGTGCCAGTAGCACAGTTGGAGATACGCAGTATTTT.